The clone carrying this T cell receptor beta chain was counted a single time. This CDR3 comprises 19 residues. CDR1 SGHNT and CDR2 YENEEA come from the germline V gene. Trimming stripped 0 bases from V and 0 bases from J, with 18 bases between. This specimen comes from a study of T cell responses to AZD1222 COVID-19 vaccine. Clones were sequenced by immunoSEQ multiplex PCR, and TCRdb holds only the in-frame ones, with some missing. The table lists approximately 150,000 clones, about 91% of them singletons, with about 1.1% in the top ten. The receptor comes from an adult who received the AZD1222 COVID-19 vaccine. The rearrangement joins TRBV11-3 to TRBJ1-5, with D perhaps matching TRBD1 (6 bases). Sequencing used peripheral blood, obtained 28 days after the second AZD1222 dose. The CDR3 region has the DNA TGTGCCAGCAGCTTAGAAGGGGTCGGGGGGCCTTATAGCAATCAGCCCCAGCATTTT. Its protein is CASSLEGVGGPYSNQPQHF.